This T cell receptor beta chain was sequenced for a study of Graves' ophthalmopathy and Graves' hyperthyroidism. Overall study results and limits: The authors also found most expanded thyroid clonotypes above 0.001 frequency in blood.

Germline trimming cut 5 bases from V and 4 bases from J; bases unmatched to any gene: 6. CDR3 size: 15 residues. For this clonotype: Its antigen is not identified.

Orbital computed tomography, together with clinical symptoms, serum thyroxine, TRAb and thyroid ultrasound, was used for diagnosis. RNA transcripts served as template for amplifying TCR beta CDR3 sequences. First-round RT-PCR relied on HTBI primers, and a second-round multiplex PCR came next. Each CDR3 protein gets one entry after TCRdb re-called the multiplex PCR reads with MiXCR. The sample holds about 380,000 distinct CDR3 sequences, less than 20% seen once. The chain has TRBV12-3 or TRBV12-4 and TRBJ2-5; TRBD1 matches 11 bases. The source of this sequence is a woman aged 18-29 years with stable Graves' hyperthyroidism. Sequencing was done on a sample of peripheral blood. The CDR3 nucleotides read TGTGCCAGCAGTGAGGGACAGGGGGACAGAGAGACCCAGTACTTC. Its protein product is CASSEGQGDRETQYF.